Listed here is a single T cell receptor beta chain. It was with 60 Vbeta and 13 Jbeta primers that the PCR ran. Sequencing used immunoSEQ multiplex PCR; TCRdb keeps in-frame clones, though not all of them. The sample table includes approximately 71,000 clones. V was trimmed by 3 bases and J by 5 bases, leaving 17 bases between them. CDR1 SGHRS and CDR2 YFSETQ come from the germline V gene. This CDR3 is built from 16 residues. The record originates from a study of cytomegalovirus exposure and HLA in healthy donors. This clonotype was obtained from a female donor in good health and CMV-seropositive. Input material: PBMCs. The chain couples TRBV5-1 to TRBJ1-4; possibly TRBD1 for D (5 bases). This CDR3 reads CASSSSSGGQNEKLFF. The CDR3 DNA reads as TGCGCCAGCAGCTCGTCCTCGGGGGGTCAAAATGAAAAACTGTTTTTT.